The T cell receptor (beta chain) described here comes from a study of blood T cell repertoires in COVID-19. At the level of the study: Sample material is recorded as cDNA or gDNA derived from T cells, B-cell-depleted T cells, or PBMCs.

As handled by the study authors: Researchers report that nucleated cell counts were estimated from reference gene primer amplification. Clones were read by immunoSEQ multiplex PCR, and TCRdb kept only the in-frame ones, dropping some. That table supplies the V and J calls and clone size; D and trimming were determined from the DNA. The sample records 310,000 or so clones, roughly 87% being singletons. Patients from Seattle were sampled longitudinally, starting during active infection. Trimming pared 7 bases from V and 0 bases from J, leaving 13 bases between. This CDR3 comprises 14 residues. Germline values: CDR1 LNHDA, CDR2 SQIVND (reference sequence).

This chain uses TRBV19 with TRBJ2-7; possible D gene TRBD1, 5 bases. This clonotype was sampled from a man aged 25 to 45 with COVID-19, enrolled during active disease. The sequenced sample consisted of peripheral blood. The CDR3 DNA is TGTGCCAGTATGGTGGACACATACTCCTACGAGCAGTACTTC. Protein sequence: CASMVDTYSYEQYF.